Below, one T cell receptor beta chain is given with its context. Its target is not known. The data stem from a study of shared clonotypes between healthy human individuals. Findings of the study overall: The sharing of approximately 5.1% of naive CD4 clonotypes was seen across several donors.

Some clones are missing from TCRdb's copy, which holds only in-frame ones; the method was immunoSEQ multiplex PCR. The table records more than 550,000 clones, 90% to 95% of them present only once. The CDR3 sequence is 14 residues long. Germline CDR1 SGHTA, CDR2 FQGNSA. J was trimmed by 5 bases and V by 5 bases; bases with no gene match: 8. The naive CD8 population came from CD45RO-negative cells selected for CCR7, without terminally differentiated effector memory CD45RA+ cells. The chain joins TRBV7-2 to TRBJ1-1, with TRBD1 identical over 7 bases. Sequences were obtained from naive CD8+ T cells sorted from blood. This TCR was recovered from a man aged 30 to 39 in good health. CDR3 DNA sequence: TGTGCCAGCAGCATCAATCCAGGGGGGACTGAAGCTTTCTTT. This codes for CASSINPGGTEAFF.